This T cell receptor beta chain was recorded in a study of regulatory T cells in long-lasting Graves disease. Germline V lookup: CDR1 SGHKS, CDR2 YYEKEE (reference sequence). V lost 0 bases to trimming and J lost 0 bases; unmatched junction nucleotides: 14. This CDR3 spans 20 amino acids. Arm-PCR of CDR3 regions and iRepertoire HTBI primers were used to build TCR beta libraries. Per the study methods: Spanning all samples, the identified segments comprised some 66 TRBV and about 15 TRBJ. Each CDR3 protein is one row after TCRdb ran MiXCR on the multiplex PCR reads. The V and J calls shown here were made by TCRdb, not taken from the authors' results. The sample contains hundreds of thousands of distinct CDR3 sequences, about 32% of which appear only once. Documented time point: persistent/refractory GD, antithyroid drugs over 5 years with positive TRAb. The TCR library used RNA extracted from PBMCs. American Thyroid Association guidelines defined how Graves' disease was diagnosed.

The genes are TRBV5-5 and TRBJ1-5, with TRBD1 matching over 8 bases. The source is a female donor with Graves disease. The input for sequencing was peripheral blood mononuclear cells (PBMCs), taken when the disease was refractory, from a patient treated with antithyroid drugs. CDR3 bases: TGTGCCAGCAGCTTGGCCGGAGGGACAGGCACCCTCTATAGCAATCAGCCCCAGCATTTT. Its protein is CASSLAGGTGTLYSNQPQHF.